This T cell receptor beta chain was sequenced in a study of blood T cell repertoires in COVID-19. Study details: Collection of acute and convalescent COVID-19 samples took place in the United States, Italy and Spain.

CDR1 and CDR2 from the germline V gene are SGHTA and FQGNSA. Trimming took 2 bases from V and 9 from J; bases not matched to a gene: 14. The CDR3 contains 18 residues. Assay used: immunoSEQ multiplex PCR; TCRdb lists only in-frame clones, some missing. The data contain 200,000 to 250,000 clones, 88% of them singletons. V gene TRBV7-2 combines with J gene TRBJ2-1; 12 nucleotides match TRBD2. Sequencing used peripheral blood. The clonotype was recovered from a woman aged 60-75 years with acute or convalescent COVID-19. The CDR3 loop is CASSLRSALAGGRSEQFF. Written as DNA, the CDR3 is TGTGCCAGCAGCTTAAGAAGCGCCCTAGCGGGGGGGAGGAGTGAGCAGTTCTTC.